This T cell receptor beta chain was profiled in a study of CD8 T cells in Susac syndrome. General study findings and limits: Only a relatively small number of individuals were included in the TCR sequencing and HLA analysis.

As for this clonotype: The antigen is unknown.

Reverse transcription of roughly 0.5 to 1 ug RNA was carried out with random hexamers. The method of amplification for TCR beta CDR3 was immunoSEQ multiplex PCR, covering 54 Vbeta and 13 Jbeta. TCRdb itself ran the immunoSEQ multiplex PCR reads through MiXCR, one entry per CDR3 protein. The table includes roughly 80,000 distinct CDR3 sequences, approximately 94% detected once. Sequencing of TCR beta was carried out in blood CD8+ and CD4+ T cells. While serving as controls, healthy donors were matched for age and sex. This receptor was identified in a human donor in good health. Sequencing input: CD8+ T cells from PBMCs.

CDR3 amino acids: CASSQDRVEREGKTYNEQFF. The DNA for the CDR3 is TGTGCCAGCAGCCAAGACCGCGTAGAGCGGGAGGGCAAAACCTACAATGAGCAGTTCTTC. This chain links TRBV3-1 with TRBJ2-1; TRBD2 aligns across 10 bases. Unmatched junction bases numbered 13, after V lost 0 bases and J lost 2 bases. CDR1 and CDR2 (germline): LGHDT, YNNKEL (reference sequence). CDR3 length: 20 amino acids.